Listed here is a single T cell receptor (beta chain). Antigen: not known. V was clipped by 5 bases and J by 6 bases, with 10 bases between them. Germline V gene lookup returns CDR1 SGHAT and CDR2 FQNNGV. This CDR3 has 12 residues. These data originate in a study of Ad26.COV2.S vaccination and SARS-CoV-2 variants. As for the study in general: This donor came from the COV1001 trial of Ad26.COV2.S. Participants got Ad26.COV2.S intramuscularly, once or twice 56 days apart.

The sample's treatment: around 19 received Ad26.COV2.S at low or high dose, single or two shots; about 5 received placebo; per-sample allocation not given. Sampling occurred on day 63 after the first vaccine or placebo injection. Vaccination employed an Ad26 vector expressing the Wuhan-strain SARS-CoV-2 spike. The table came from immunoSEQ multiplex PCR; TCRdb's copy has only in-frame clones and leaves some out. This table holds about 390,000 clones, about nine tenths found once. Study-level results: Vaccine recipients showed a spike-specific TCR breadth that was higher than in placebo recipients.

Sample: peripheral blood, taken in a trial of Ad26.COV2.S vaccine versus placebo. The chain recombines TRBV11-2 with TRBJ1-2, with D uncertain. The clonotype was recovered from a person aged 18-65 years who received the Ad26.COV2.S COVID-19 vaccine or a placebo. CDR3 amino acids: CASSPPIDGYTF. In nucleotides, the CDR3 is TGTGCCAGCAGCCCCCCTATCGATGGCTACACCTTC.